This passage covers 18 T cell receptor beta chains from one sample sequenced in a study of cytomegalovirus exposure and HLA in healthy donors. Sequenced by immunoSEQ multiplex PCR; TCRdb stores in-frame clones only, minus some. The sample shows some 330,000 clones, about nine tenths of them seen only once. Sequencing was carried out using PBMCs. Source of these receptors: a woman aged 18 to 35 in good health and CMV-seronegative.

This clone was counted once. In nucleotides, the CDR3 is TGCGCCAGCAAGGACAGGGGGCAAGGAGAGACCCAGTACTTC. Translation gives CASKDRGQGETQYF. V gene TRBV5-1 combines with J gene TRBJ2-5; 11 nucleotides line up with TRBD1. V trimming: 6 bases; J trimming: 4 bases; junction bases outside the gene matches: 5. There are 14 residues in the CDR3. Germline values: CDR1 SGHRS, CDR2 YFSETQ.

CDR3 residues: CASSPRTSGSGANVLTF. The CDR3 bases are TGTGCCAGCTCACCTAGGACTAGCGGCTCTGGGGCCAACGTCCTGACTTTC. This chain joins TRBV18 and TRBJ2-6; 10 nucleotides line up with TRBD2. The CDR3 spans 17 residues. Germline CDR1 and CDR2: KGHSH and LQKENI. The ends lost 3 bases at V and 0 bases at J; junction bases unmatched: 2. Using reference TRBV18 and TRBJ2-6 for the parts outside the CDR3, the full variable domain is NAGVMQNPRHLVRRRGQEARLRCSPMKGHSHVYWYRQLPEEGLKFMVYLQKENIIDESGMPKERFSAEFPKEGPSILRIQQVVRGDSAAYFCASSPRTSGSGANVLTFGAGSRLTVL.

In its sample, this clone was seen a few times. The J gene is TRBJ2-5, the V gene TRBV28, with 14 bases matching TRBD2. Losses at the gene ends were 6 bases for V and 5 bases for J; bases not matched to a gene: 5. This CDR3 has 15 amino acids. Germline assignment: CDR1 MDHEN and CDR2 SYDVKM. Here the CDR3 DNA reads TGTGCCAGCAGAAGACTAGCGGGAGGGGCGGAGACCCAGTACTTC. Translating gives CASRRLAGGAETQYF.

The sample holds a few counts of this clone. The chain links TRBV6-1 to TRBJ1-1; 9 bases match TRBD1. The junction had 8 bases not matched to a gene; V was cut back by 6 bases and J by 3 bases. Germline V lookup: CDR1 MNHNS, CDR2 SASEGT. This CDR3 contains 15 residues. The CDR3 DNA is TGTGCCAGCAGCTACCAACAGGGGGCGGACACTGAAGCTTTCTTT. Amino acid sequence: CASSYQQGADTEAFF.

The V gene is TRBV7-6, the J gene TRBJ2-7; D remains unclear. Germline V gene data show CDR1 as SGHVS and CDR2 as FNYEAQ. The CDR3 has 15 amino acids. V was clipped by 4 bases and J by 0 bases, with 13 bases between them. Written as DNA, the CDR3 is TGTGCCAGCAGCTCCCGAGGCGAAAGCTCCTACGAGCAGTACTTC. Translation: CASSSRGESSYEQYF.

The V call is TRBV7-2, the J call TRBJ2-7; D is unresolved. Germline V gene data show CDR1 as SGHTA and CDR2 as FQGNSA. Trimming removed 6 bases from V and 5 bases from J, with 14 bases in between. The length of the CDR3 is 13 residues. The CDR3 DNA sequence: TGTGCCAGCAGACCCCGACTCACCGACGAGCAGTACTTC. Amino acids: CASRPRLTDEQYF.

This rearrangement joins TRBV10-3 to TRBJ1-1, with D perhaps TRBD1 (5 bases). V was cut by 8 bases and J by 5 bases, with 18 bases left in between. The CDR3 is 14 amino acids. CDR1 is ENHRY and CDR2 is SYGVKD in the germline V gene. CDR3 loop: CAIQPGAPGTEAFF. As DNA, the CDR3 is TGTGCCATCCAACCTGGGGCGCCGGGTACTGAAGCTTTCTTT.

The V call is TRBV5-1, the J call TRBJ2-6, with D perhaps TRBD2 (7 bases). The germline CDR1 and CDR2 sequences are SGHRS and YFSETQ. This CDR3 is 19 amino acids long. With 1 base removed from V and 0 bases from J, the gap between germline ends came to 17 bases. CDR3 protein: CASSLPPGGGSSGANVLTF. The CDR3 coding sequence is TGCGCCAGCAGCTTGCCACCGGGGGGCGGGTCCTCTGGGGCCAACGTCCTGACTTTC.

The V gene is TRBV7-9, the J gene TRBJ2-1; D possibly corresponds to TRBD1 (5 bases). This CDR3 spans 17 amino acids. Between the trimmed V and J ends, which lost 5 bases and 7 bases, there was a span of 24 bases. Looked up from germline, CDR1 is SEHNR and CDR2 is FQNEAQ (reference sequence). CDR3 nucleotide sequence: TGTGCCAGCAGCCCTACCGGTGGCGTAGGGGCAGGGAATGAGCAGTTCTTC. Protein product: CASSPTGGVGAGNEQFF. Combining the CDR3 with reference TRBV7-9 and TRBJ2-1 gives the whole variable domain DTGVSQNPRHKITKRGQNVTFRCDPISEHNRLYWYRQTLGQGPEFLTYFQNEAQLEKSRLLSDRFSAERPKGSFSTLEIQRTEQGDSAMYLCASSPTGGVGAGNEQFFGPGTRLTVL.

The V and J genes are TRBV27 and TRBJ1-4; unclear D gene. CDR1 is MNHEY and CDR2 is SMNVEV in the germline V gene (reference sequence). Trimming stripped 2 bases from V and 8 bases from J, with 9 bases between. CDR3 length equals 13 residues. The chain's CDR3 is CASSLTGSEKLFF. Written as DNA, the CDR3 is TGTGCCAGCAGTTTAACCGGGTCGGAAAAACTGTTTTTT. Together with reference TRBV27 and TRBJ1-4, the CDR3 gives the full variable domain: EAQVTQNPRYLITVTGKKLTVTCSQNMNHEYMSWYRQDPGLGLRQIYYSMNVEVTDKGDVPEGYKVSRKEKRNFPLILESPSPNQTSLYFCASSLTGSEKLFFGSGTQLSVL.

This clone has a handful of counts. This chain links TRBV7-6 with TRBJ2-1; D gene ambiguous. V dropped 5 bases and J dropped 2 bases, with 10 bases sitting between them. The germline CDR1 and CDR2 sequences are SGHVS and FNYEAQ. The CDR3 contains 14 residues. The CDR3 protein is CASSVTFPYNEQFF. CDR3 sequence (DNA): TGTGCCAGCAGCGTTACTTTCCCCTACAATGAGCAGTTCTTC.

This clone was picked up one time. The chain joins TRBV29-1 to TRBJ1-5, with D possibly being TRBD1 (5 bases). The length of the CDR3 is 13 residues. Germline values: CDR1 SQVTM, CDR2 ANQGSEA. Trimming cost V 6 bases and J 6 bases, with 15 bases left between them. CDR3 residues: CSVGGFEGQPQHF. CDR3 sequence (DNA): TGCAGCGTGGGGGGGTTTGAGGGTCAGCCCCAGCATTTT.

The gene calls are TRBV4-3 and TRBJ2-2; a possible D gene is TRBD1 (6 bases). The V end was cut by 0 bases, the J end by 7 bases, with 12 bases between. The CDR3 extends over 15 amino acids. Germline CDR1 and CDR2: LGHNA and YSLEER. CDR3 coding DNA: TGCGCCAGCAGCCAAGAAGAGGCAGGGGTCGGGGAGCTGTTTTTT. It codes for CASSQEEAGVGELFF.

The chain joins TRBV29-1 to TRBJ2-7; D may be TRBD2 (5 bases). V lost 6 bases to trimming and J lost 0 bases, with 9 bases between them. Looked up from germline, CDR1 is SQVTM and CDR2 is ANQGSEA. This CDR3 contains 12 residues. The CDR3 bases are TGCAGCGTACTAGTTATCTCCTACGAGCAGTACTTC. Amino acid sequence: CSVLVISYEQYF.

The CDR3 is CASSAGLSGTNTGELFF. The CDR3 DNA follows: TGTGCCAGCAGCGCAGGACTTAGCGGGACGAACACCGGGGAGCTGTTTTTT. The chain employs TRBV9 and TRBJ2-2; 8 nucleotides agree with TRBD2. CDR3 length: 17 amino acids. Germline values: CDR1 SGDLS, CDR2 YYNGEE. V was clipped by 3 bases and J by 0 bases; unmatched bases: 7.

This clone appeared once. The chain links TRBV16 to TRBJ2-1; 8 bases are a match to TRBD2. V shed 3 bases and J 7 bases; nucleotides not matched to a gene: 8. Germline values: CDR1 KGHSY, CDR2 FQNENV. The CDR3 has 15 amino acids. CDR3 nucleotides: TGTGCCAGCAGCCAGTCGGTAGCGGGATCTAATGAGCAGTTCTTC. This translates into CASSQSVAGSNEQFF.

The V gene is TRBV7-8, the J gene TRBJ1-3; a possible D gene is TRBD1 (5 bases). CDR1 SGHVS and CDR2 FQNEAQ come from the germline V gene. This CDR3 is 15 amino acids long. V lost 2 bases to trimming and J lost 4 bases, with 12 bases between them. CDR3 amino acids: CASSLMGGEGNTIYF. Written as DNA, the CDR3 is TGTGCCAGCAGCTTAATGGGGGGAGAAGGAAACACCATATATTTT.

The CDR3 reads CASSYSGDSGELFF. The CDR3 DNA reads as TGTGCCAGCAGTTACTCAGGGGATTCCGGGGAGCTGTTTTTT. The chain combines TRBV6-6 with TRBJ2-2; D might be TRBD1 (5 bases). With 0 bases removed from V and 6 bases from J, the gap between germline ends came to 8 bases. CDR3 length: 14 residues. CDR1 and CDR2 (germline): MNHNY, SVGAGI (reference sequence).